The 3 T cell receptor beta chains listed next were all sequenced from one sample in a study of T cells after posttransplantation cyclophosphamide. Produced via immunoSEQ multiplex PCR; TCRdb's table is partial and in-frame only. Of tens of thousands of clones in the sample, roughly 98% are singletons; the top ten hold around 0.13%. Material for sequencing was naive CD8+ T cells sorted from PBMCs. These receptors were obtained from a man aged 40-49 years in good health, CMV-negative, and a related stem cell transplant donor.

The rearrangement joins TRBV19 to TRBJ1-2, with 9 nucleotides matching TRBD1. V gave up 7 bases and J gave up 4 bases; unmatched junction bases: 13. CDR3 length equals 16 residues. Germline V lookup: CDR1 LNHDA, CDR2 SQIVND (reference sequence). CDR3 sequence: CASIISNRGLGYGYTF. As DNA, the CDR3 is TGTGCCAGTATCATATCCAACAGGGGGCTGGGCTATGGCTACACCTTC.

The chain links TRBV7-9 to TRBJ2-7; D is undetermined. The CDR3 sequence is 12 residues long. Deletions cut 2 bases from V and 4 bases from J, with 6 bases between. In germline, CDR1 is SEHNR, CDR2 FQNEAQ (reference sequence). This CDR3 is CASSLSGYEQYF. The CDR3 DNA is TGTGCCAGCAGCTTATCGGGTTACGAGCAGTACTTC.

This clone has a single count. This chain uses TRBV11-2 with TRBJ2-1; D ambiguous. V shed 1 base and J shed 7 bases, with 5 bases lying between them. The CDR3 runs 12 residues. The germline V gene has CDR1 SGHAT and CDR2 FQNNGV. The CDR3 loop reads CASSLGRNEQFF. DNA of the CDR3: TGTGCCAGCAGCTTAGGGAGAAATGAGCAGTTCTTC.